A selection of T cell receptor beta chains follows, all from one sample in a study of T cell responses to AZD1222 COVID-19 vaccine. The repertoire was sequenced with immunoSEQ multiplex PCR; TCRdb's copy has only in-frame clones and lacks some. The sample lists 110,000 to 150,000 clones; about 92% were seen once. Sequenced here: peripheral blood, sampled after recovery from COVID-19. These receptors came from an adult who had recovered from COVID-19. CDR3s include the opening cysteine and the closing phenylalanine or tryptophan. The D gene is left open where the match is weak. Some rows mark clone size as missing; the rest say once, few, many or name a class of expanded clone.

V	J	D	size	CDR3
TRBV5-6	TRBJ1-2	NA	NA	CASSLWGPLAYGYTF
TRBV18	TRBJ1-1	NA	NA	CASSPGLGAFF
TRBV7-9	TRBJ2-5	NA	NA	CASSQGQQETQYF
TRBV15	TRBJ1-5	NA	NA	CATSFPGNGAANQPQHF
TRBV28	TRBJ1-1	NA	NA	CASSPIFQTHTEAFF
TRBV28	TRBJ1-5	NA	NA	CASSSRQGRNQPQHF
TRBV4-2	TRBJ1-1	TRBD1	NA	CASSQDWDRENEAFF
TRBV6-5	TRBJ2-7	NA	NA	CASSRRTDSYEQYF
TRBV4-2	TRBJ2-2	NA	NA	CASSQDPDTGELFF
TRBV12-1	TRBJ1-4	NA	NA	CASSLTNRGTTNEKLFF
TRBV27	TRBJ1-5	NA	NA	CASSLWGGTGGINQPQHF
TRBV5-1	TRBJ1-2	TRBD1	NA	CASSDGQGLYGYTF
TRBV11-2	TRBJ1-2	NA	NA	CASSLDINRIRTF
TRBV6-4	TRBJ2-1	NA	NA	CASSGDPHSGNEQFF
TRBV12-3/TRBV12-4	TRBJ1-3	NA	NA	CASRGGNTIYF
TRBV5-6	TRBJ2-7	NA	NA	CASSVPGLSYEQYF
TRBV4-1	TRBJ2-7	NA	NA	CASSQVDSGYEQYF
TRBV15	TRBJ1-5	TRBD1	NA	CATSQTPGQGHQPQHF
TRBV28	TRBJ2-7	NA	NA	CASSLSGFVQYF
TRBV5-4	TRBJ1-4	NA	NA	CASSLSVTNEKLFF
TRBV27	TRBJ2-7	TRBD2	NA	CASSLRASGRSYEQYF
TRBV29-1	TRBJ1-1	TRBD1	NA	CSVEDRGRGEAFF
TRBV6-5	TRBJ2-2	NA	NA	CASSYSRVTPGELFF
TRBV6-1	TRBJ1-5	TRBD1	NA	CASSEPGQGIGGNQPQHF
TRBV5-1	TRBJ2-3	NA	NA	CASRGDTQYF
TRBV5-5	TRBJ2-1	TRBD1	NA	CASSLSYQLPGQGAYEQFF
TRBV7-8	TRBJ2-5	NA	NA	CASSLGLPHQETQYF
TRBV7-8	TRBJ2-1	NA	NA	CASSLVRFATGEIDEQFF
TRBV9	TRBJ2-2	TRBD2	NA	CASSVTRLAGGPGNTGELFF
TRBV5-1	TRBJ2-3	TRBD1	NA	CASSRDRGTDTQYF
TRBV7-3	TRBJ2-1	TRBD2	NA	CASSPGQGTSGTEQFF
TRBV19	TRBJ2-5	NA	NA	CASETRKGETQYF
TRBV5-6	TRBJ2-4	NA	NA	CASSSRRLVGKNIQYF
TRBV15	TRBJ1-4	NA	NA	CATSRTSLTVATNEKLFF
TRBV5-4	TRBJ2-7	TRBD2	NA	CASSSDEGLAGFSYEQYF
TRBV5-1	TRBJ2-1	TRBD2	NA	CASSLDPSGLHYNEQFF
TRBV24-1	TRBJ2-7	TRBD2	once	CATRGDFYEQYF
TRBV9	TRBJ2-1	TRBD2	once	CASRVSGAGGRGNEQFF
TRBV18	TRBJ1-3	TRBD1	NA	CASSPGQTSGNTIYF
TRBV4-2	TRBJ2-7	NA	NA	CASSQELRGEQYF
TRBV21-1	TRBJ1-5	NA	once	CASEPRDRLNQPQHF